This T cell receptor (beta chain) was sequenced during a study of T cell responses to AZD1222 COVID-19 vaccine (dated by TCRdb to the early 2020s). Context from the whole study: A total of 230 to 250 trial participants underwent TCR sequencing, of whom more than 200 had received two doses of AZD1222 and some 26 had received two doses of the MenACWY control vaccine. Trial participants were enrolled by age into subgroups of 18-55, 56-69 and 70-plus years, and 148, 28 and 57 TCR-sequenced participants, respectively, were included in these subgroups.

From the cysteine up to the phenylalanine, the CDR3 has a length of 15 residues. Of all the DNA, just the CDR3 is kept, 45 bases in frame from base 1. V gives up 4 bases and J gives up 1 base, and the segment between their germline ends measures 14 bases. CDR1 and CDR2 were assigned from the germline V gene (reference sequence) as SGHNT and YYREEE. In the case of this clone: This receptor's antigen is unknown. The record has no base qualities; no much larger clone is one base away.

Beyond this particular receptor, the publication reports: The 56-69-year group was small, and its depth increase did not reach significance, likely because of low power. Conclusions about previously exposed vaccinees are limited, since just five or six AZD1222 recipients were seropositive for SARS-CoV-2 at baseline. After two AZD1222 doses, both the breadth and the depth of spike-specific TCRs were significantly higher than at day 0 and than in MenACWY recipients. CD4 TCRs associated with the vaccine covered the entire spike protein, and the dominant responses were in regions 160-218 and 743-854. Epitopes outside the regions mutated in the B.1.351 and B.1.1.7 variants were reportedly recognized by nearly half of the unique spike-specific TCRs. Because no day 14 peak-response samples were available, repertoires were characterized only after the peak T cell response. Most participants were white British and females outnumbered males, and the authors suggested that clonal diversity may have been underestimated.

In the paper's terms, the time point label means: about 28 days (+/-7) after the second vaccine dose. AZD1222 recipients given second doses at about 4 weeks or at about 12 weeks were pooled, since spike-specific TCR depth and breadth were not found to differ between the two schedules. The vaccinee samples were drawn from two UK trials, COV001 and COV002, one of which was a single-blind randomized controlled phase 2/3 trial testing AZD1222 (ChAdOx1 nCoV-19) in healthy adults. For TCRbeta chain sequencing, PBMC samples from trial participants were taken at day 0 and at day 28 after the second dose. The CDR3 regions of human TCRbeta chains were analyzed by immunosequencing. Per the authors' processing: Repertoire TCRs were matched against a reference library of SARS-CoV-2-specific TCRs generated with the MIRA antigen-specificity platform. Breadth was defined as the fraction of unique TCRs that were SARS-CoV-2-associated, and depth was defined as the fraction of total T cells that were SARS-CoV-2-associated. Using the MIRA data, each spike-specific TCR was assigned both to the spike region to which the TCR was reactive and to a CD4 or CD8 class. Log10-transformed breadth and depth values were compared by one-way ANOVA with Sidak's multiple comparisons tests. Entries here come from immuneACCESS through TCRdb and include only in-frame sequences with V and J called. Some clones fail to appear in such tables; in the studies checked, an unresolved V gene covers under half of the shortfall, and the cause of the remainder is unknown. The V and J calls and clone size are taken from that table; D and trimming were inferred from the DNA. The sample table holds 150,000 to 200,000 clones, of which 88% were seen once. Roughly 10% of the sample is in the top ten clones.

In this chain, TRBV5-4 is recombined with TRBJ1-1; possibly the D gene is TRBD1, per 5 matching bases. The sample was peripheral blood, taken 28 days after the second AZD1222 dose. The receptor was isolated from an adult who received the AZD1222 COVID-19 vaccine. The CDR3 is CASSPGGLKNTEAFF. The base sequence is TGTGCCAGCAGCCCGGGGGGTCTAAAGAACACTGAAGCTTTCTTT.